Following are 24 T cell receptor beta chains from one sample sequenced in a study of regulatory T cells in long-lasting Graves disease. The time point denotes: persistent/refractory GD, antithyroid drugs over 5 years with positive TRAb. Researchers made the TCR library from RNA that was extracted from PBMCs. HTBI primers from iRepertoire and Arm-PCR of CDR3 regions yielded the TCR beta libraries. TCRdb ran MiXCR on the multiplex PCR reads and lists one entry per CDR3 protein. Of about 660,000 distinct CDR3 sequences in the sample, around 32% are singletons; the top ten hold about two fifths. Specimen: peripheral blood mononuclear cells (PBMCs), collected when the disease was refractory, from a patient treated with antithyroid drugs. The receptors stem from a female donor with Graves disease.

This clonotype was found a few times. This chain uses TRBV6-1 with TRBJ1-1; TRBD1 aligns across 8 bases. The germline V gene has CDR1 MNHNS and CDR2 SASEGT. Unmatched junction bases numbered 12, after V lost 6 bases and J lost 3 bases. The CDR3 has 16 residues. CDR3 sequence reads: CASRPTPRGRDTEAFF. CDR3 nucleotide sequence: TGTGCCAGCAGGCCGACACCCAGGGGGCGGGACACTGAAGCTTTCTTT.

CDR3 protein: CSARPRQGAYQPQHF. As DNA, the CDR3 is TGCAGTGCTAGACCACGACAGGGGGCTTATCAGCCCCAGCATTTT. The genes are TRBV20-1 and TRBJ1-5; 10 bases are shared with TRBD1. This CDR3 is built from 15 residues. With V trimmed by 2 bases and J by 5 bases, 6 bases remained unmatched. The germline gives CDR1 DFQATT, CDR2 SNEGSKA (reference sequence).

This clonotype has only a few counts. The chain's CDR3 is CASSPLVRAYGYTF. The CDR3 DNA follows: TGTGCCAGTAGTCCTCTTGTACGCGCGTATGGCTACACCTTC. The chain joins TRBV19 to TRBJ1-2; D unclear. The V gene lost 5 bases and the J gene lost 5 bases, with 15 bases spanning the gap. The CDR3 spans 14 residues. In germline, CDR1 is LNHDA, CDR2 SQIVND (reference sequence).

This clonotype showed up many times. The chain uses TRBV12-3 or TRBV12-4 and TRBJ2-7; D ambiguous. The CDR3 extends over 12 amino acids. The CDR3 sequence: CASSQESYEQYF. DNA for the CDR3: TGTGCATCCAGCCAGGAGTCCTACGAGCAGTACTTC.

V is TRBV25-1 and J is TRBJ2-5; no definite D call. Germline lookup yields CDR1 MGHDK and CDR2 SYGVNS. Trimming took off 3 bases at V and 5 bases at J, with 13 bases between the two ends. There are 14 residues in the CDR3. The CDR3 is CASSDIWHGETQYF. For the CDR3, the DNA is TGTGCCAGCAGTGATATATGGCACGGGGAGACCCAGTACTTC.

There are a few counts of this clonotype. The V call is TRBV6-1, the J call TRBJ1-1; D is ambiguous. This CDR3 has 11 amino acids. The V gene lost 6 bases and the J gene lost 8 bases, with 10 bases spanning the gap. CDR1 and CDR2 (germline): MNHNS, SASEGT. CDR3 region: CASRGSREAFF. The CDR3 bases are TGTGCCAGCAGGGGGTCAAGAGAAGCTTTCTTT.

This clonotype appeared a few times. The chain employs TRBV5-1 and TRBJ2-1; 10 bases map to TRBD2. CDR3 size: 16 residues. Germline V lookup: CDR1 SGHRS, CDR2 YFSETQ. V shed 4 bases, J shed 6 bases, and the junction held 10 bases outside the gene matches. DNA for the CDR3: TGCGCCAGCAGCCCCGTCCTAGCGGGAGCTAGCAATGAGCAGTTCTTC. As protein: CASSPVLAGASNEQFF.

This sequence joins TRBV6-1 and TRBJ1-3; the match to TRBD1 covers 8 bases. The CDR3 contains 14 residues. With V trimmed by 8 bases and J by 0 bases, 3 bases remained unmatched. Germline V lookup: CDR1 MNHNS, CDR2 SASEGT. The CDR3 region is CASAGQGSGNTIYF. In nucleotides, the CDR3 is TGTGCCAGCGCCGGACAGGGCTCTGGAAACACCATATATTTT.

The rearrangement joins TRBV7-9 to TRBJ1-5; 7 nucleotides match TRBD1. From germline, CDR1 is SEHNR and CDR2 FQNEAQ (reference sequence). With V trimmed by 4 bases and J by 8 bases, 11 bases remained unmatched. The CDR3 sequence is 15 residues long. This CDR3 is CASSSSTGSVEPQHF. CDR3 nucleotides: TGTGCCAGCAGCTCTTCGACAGGGTCGGTTGAGCCCCAGCATTTT.

There are a few counts of this clonotype. The chain is built from TRBV11-2 and TRBJ2-7; D is perhaps TRBD1 (6 bases). The CDR3 is 14 amino acids. Germline CDR1 SGHAT, CDR2 FQNNGV. The V gene lost 2 bases and the J gene lost 2 bases, with 10 bases spanning the gap. CDR3 bases: TGTGCCAGCAGCTTACAGACAGGTCCCTACGAGCAGTACTTC. Translated, it gives CASSLQTGPYEQYF.

A few counts support this clonotype. The chain is built from TRBV11-2 and TRBJ1-5; 7 bases map to TRBD1. The CDR3 runs to 15 residues. V was clipped by 4 bases and J by 3 bases; unmatched bases: 6. Germline CDR1 SGHAT, CDR2 FQNNGV. CDR3 sequence reads: CASSSWGQPNQPQHF. CDR3 bases: TGTGCCAGCAGCTCTTGGGGACAGCCCAATCAGCCCCAGCATTTT.

The rearrangement joins TRBV28 to TRBJ1-3; D is ambiguous. V was shortened by 6 bases and J by 0 bases, with 12 bases between the two germline ends. The CDR3 length is 15 residues. Germline V lookup: CDR1 MDHEN, CDR2 SYDVKM. CDR3: CASRGRTSSGNTIYF. CDR3 in DNA: TGTGCCAGCAGGGGCAGGACGAGCTCTGGAAACACCATATATTTT.

This clonotype was seen at least ten times. The V and J genes are TRBV12-3 or TRBV12-4 and TRBJ1-2, with D perhaps TRBD1 (5 bases). V was shortened by 2 bases and J by 2 bases, with 9 bases between the two germline ends. The CDR3 totals 14 residues. The CDR3 protein is CASSLTGPNYGYTF. The CDR3 region has the DNA TGTGCCAGCAGTTTAACGGGACCGAACTATGGCTACACCTTC.

This clonotype was observed a handful of times. The J gene is TRBJ2-7, the V gene TRBV10-3; a possible D gene is TRBD1 (5 bases). Between the trimmed V and J ends, which lost 3 bases and 3 bases, there was a span of 15 bases. The CDR3 totals 15 residues. Germline V gene sequence: CDR1 ENHRY, CDR2 SYGVKD. In DNA, the CDR3 is TGTGCCATCAGTGATCCAGGGCCCGTCAACTACGAGCAGTACTTC. Protein product: CAISDPGPVNYEQYF.

The CDR3 nucleotides read TGCGCCAGCAGCCAGGAAGGGGGGCGCGACTATGGCTACACCTTC. The encoded protein is CASSQEGGRDYGYTF. The chain is built from TRBV4-1 and TRBJ1-2, with D maybe TRBD1 (6 bases). Germline V gives CDR1 MGHRA, CDR2 YSYEKL. V gave up 3 bases and J gave up 3 bases, with 14 bases separating them. The CDR3 totals 15 residues.

This clonotype came up many times. The CDR3 reads CASSWKANYGYTF. The CDR3 region has the DNA TGTGCCAGCAGTTGGAAGGCTAACTATGGCTACACCTTC. The V call is TRBV28, the J call TRBJ1-2; D unclear. Germline V gene lookup returns CDR1 MDHEN and CDR2 SYDVKM. The CDR3 runs to 13 residues. Deletions cut 4 bases from V and 0 bases from J, with 6 bases between.

The gene calls are TRBV6-4 and TRBJ2-7; 12 bases align to TRBD2. The length of the CDR3 is 17 residues. V was clipped by 6 bases and J by 7 bases; unmatched bases: 16. The germline CDR1 and CDR2 sequences are MRHNA and SNTAGT. CDR3 amino acids: CASSAGTSGWRAREQYF. CDR3 DNA sequence: TGTGCCAGCAGCGCCGGGACTAGCGGGTGGAGGGCGCGGGAGCAGTACTTC.

This clonotype was counted a few times. The rearrangement links TRBV7-9 to TRBJ1-6, with D uncertain. CDR3 length equals 15 residues. V was shortened by 1 base and J by 9 bases, with 13 bases between the two germline ends. From germline, CDR1 is SEHNR and CDR2 FQNEAQ (reference sequence). CDR3 DNA sequence: TGTGCCAGCAGCTTAGGGAACGGGGAAGGTTCACCCCTCCACTTT. This sequence encodes CASSLGNGEGSPLHF. The entire variable domain, with the rest obtained from reference TRBV7-9 and TRBJ1-6, is as follows: DTGVSQNPRHKITKRGQNVTFRCDPISEHNRLYWYRQTLGQGPEFLTYFQNEAQLEKSRLLSDRFSAERPKGSFSTLEIQRTEQGDSAMYLCASSLGNGEGSPLHFGNGTRLTVT.

This clonotype has more than one count but fewer than ten. The J gene is TRBJ2-5, the V gene TRBV10-3; TRBD2 is a possible D gene (5 bases). In germline, CDR1 is ENHRY, CDR2 SYGVKD. V shed 3 bases and J shed 10 bases, with 12 bases lying between them. This CDR3 is built from 12 residues. The CDR3 sequence: CAISDEGMSQYF. DNA of the CDR3: TGTGCCATCAGTGATGAGGGTATGAGCCAGTACTTC.

The chain joins TRBV19 to TRBJ2-4; 7 nucleotides line up with TRBD2. In germline, CDR1 is LNHDA, CDR2 SQIVND (reference sequence). J lost 8 bases, V lost 7 bases, and 11 bases had no gene match. The CDR3 contains 14 residues. In DNA, the CDR3 is TGTGCCAGTATGAGAGGCGGGAGTGGAGACATTCAGTACTTC. Protein product: CASMRGGSGDIQYF.

At least ten counts were recorded for this clonotype. This chain uses TRBV7-2 with TRBJ2-7; D unclear. CDR3 length: 11 amino acids. Germline V gene data show CDR1 as SGHTA and CDR2 as FQGNSA. Trimming pared 5 bases from V and 6 bases from J, leaving 8 bases between. The CDR3 sequence is CASSQLVEQYF. CDR3 coding DNA: TGTGCCAGCAGCCAGCTGGTCGAGCAGTACTTC.

The genes are TRBV28 and TRBJ1-2, with D perhaps TRBD1 (6 bases). CDR3 length: 16 residues. Germline V gene lookup returns CDR1 MDHEN and CDR2 SYDVKM. Between the trimmed V and J ends, which lost 8 bases and 4 bases, there was a span of 23 bases. The CDR3 sequence: CASRRGYSGLGYGYTF. The DNA of the CDR3 is TGTGCCAGCCGGAGGGGGTATTCGGGGTTGGGCTATGGCTACACCTTC.

This clonotype was counted ten times or more. CDR3 residues: CASSSGISYEQYF. Here the CDR3 DNA reads TGTGCCAGCAGTTCAGGAATCTCCTACGAGCAGTACTTC. This sequence joins TRBV12-3 or TRBV12-4 and TRBJ2-7, with no clear D. The CDR3 length is 13 residues. Trimming cost V 4 bases and J 0 bases, with 7 bases left between them.

The V and J genes are TRBV5-1 and TRBJ2-7, with D possibly matching TRBD1 (6 bases). The V gene lost 0 bases and the J gene lost 6 bases, with 10 bases spanning the gap. CDR3 length: 13 residues. Germline assignment: CDR1 SGHRS and CDR2 YFSETQ. CDR3 loop: CASSLEQGAEQYF. The CDR3 DNA is TGCGCCAGCAGCTTGGAACAGGGAGCCGAGCAGTACTTC. Complete variable domain (other parts from reference TRBV5-1 and TRBJ2-7): KAGVTQTPRYLIKTRGQQVTLSCSPISGHRSVSWYQQTPGQGLQFLFEYFSETQRNKGNFPGRFSGRQFSNSRSEMNVSTLELGDSALYLCASSLEQGAEQYFGPGTRLTVT.